This passage covers 10 T cell receptor beta chains from one sample sequenced in a study of cytomegalovirus exposure and HLA in healthy donors. The PCR was carried out with 60 Vbeta primers and 13 Jbeta primers. Profiling relied on immunoSEQ multiplex PCR, and the TCRdb table lists in-frame clones only, not all of them. Seen here are about 150,000 clones, less than 80% observed once, and the top ten hold roughly 1.8%. The sequencing input was PBMCs. These receptors originate from a female donor in good health and CMV-seropositive.

The chain links TRBV28 to TRBJ2-7; possibly TRBD1 for D (6 bases). The CDR3 spans 12 residues. With 7 bases removed from V and 3 bases from J, the gap between germline ends came to 10 bases. CDR1 MDHEN and CDR2 SYDVKM come from the germline V gene. The CDR3 DNA reads as TGTGCCAGCAACAGGGCCGGCTACGAGCAGTACTTC. The encoded protein is CASNRAGYEQYF.

The V and J genes are TRBV10-2 and TRBJ1-2; 7 nucleotides agree with TRBD1. The CDR3 loop spans 13 amino acids. The junction had 6 bases not matched to a gene; V was cut back by 7 bases and J by 4 bases. CDR1 and CDR2 (germline): WSHSY, SAAADI. CDR3 sequence: CASMGQPFYGYTF. CDR3 DNA: TGCGCCAGCATGGGACAGCCTTTCTATGGCTACACCTTC.

This chain uses TRBV6-4 with TRBJ1-1; unclear D gene. CDR1 is MRHNA, CDR2 SNTAGT, per germline. This CDR3 has 11 amino acids. V lost 6 bases and J lost 5, with 7 bases in between. DNA for the CDR3: TGTGCCAGCAGCCTTCCTACTGAAGCTTTCTTT. The encoded protein is CASSLPTEAFF.

The J gene is TRBJ2-3, the V gene TRBV2, with 12 bases matching TRBD2. CDR3 length equals 20 residues. Trimming took 5 bases from V and 0 from J; bases not matched to a gene: 15. Germline CDR1 SNHLY, CDR2 FYNNEI. The CDR3 loop is CASSTRQGLAGGTSTDTQYF. The CDR3 nucleotides read TGTGCCAGCAGTACCCGACAGGGGCTAGCGGGGGGGACTAGCACAGATACGCAGTATTTT.

This sequence joins TRBV6-5 and TRBJ1-2; TRBD1 aligns across 10 bases. Trimming cost V 10 bases and J 10 bases; bases outside gene matches: 12. Per the germline V gene, CDR1 is MNHEY and CDR2 is SVGAGI. The CDR3 extends over 13 amino acids. This CDR3 is CAIRPGTGEHYTF. CDR3 nucleotide sequence: TGTGCCATCCGTCCCGGGACAGGGGAACACTACACCTTC.

This rearrangement joins TRBV28 to TRBJ2-1; D possibly corresponds to TRBD1 (5 bases). Germline V gives CDR1 MDHEN, CDR2 SYDVKM. CDR3 length: 13 amino acids. V was clipped by 6 bases and J by 3 bases, with 9 bases between them. The CDR3 protein is CASRGDSYNEQFF. The CDR3 nucleotides read TGTGCCAGCAGAGGTGACAGCTACAATGAGCAGTTCTTC.

The chain combines TRBV7-9 with TRBJ1-6; possible D gene TRBD1, 6 bases. The length of the CDR3 is 14 residues. In germline, CDR1 is SEHNR, CDR2 FQNEAQ (reference sequence). V dropped 4 bases and J dropped 5 bases, with 9 bases sitting between them. CDR3 residues: CASSSYRDNSPLHF. CDR3 sequence (DNA): TGTGCCAGCAGCTCTTACAGGGATAATTCACCCCTCCACTTT.

V and J are TRBV2 and TRBJ1-5, with TRBD1 matching over 9 bases. Germline V gene sequence: CDR1 SNHLY, CDR2 FYNNEI. J gave up 4 bases and V 4 bases, and 2 bases lay outside the gene matches. This CDR3 contains 14 residues. Here the CDR3 DNA reads TGTGCCAGCAGTGGACAGGGGGATAATCAGCCCCAGCATTTT. It specifies CASSGQGDNQPQHF.

The chain recombines TRBV10-1 with TRBJ2-5; TRBD2 is a possible D gene (6 bases). V lost 6 bases to trimming and J lost 5 bases, with 28 bases between them. Per the germline V gene, CDR1 is WNHNN and CDR2 is SYGVQD (reference sequence). The CDR3 sequence is 18 residues long. DNA of the CDR3: TGCGCCAGCAGGGGACGTCCTCTTGGCGGGATAAGAGGGGAGACCCAGTACTTC. It specifies CASRGRPLGGIRGETQYF.

The chain joins TRBV10-3 to TRBJ2-7; TRBD1 aligns across 7 bases. The V and J ends lost 0 bases and 2 bases, in that order; junction bases with no gene match: 1. Germline CDR1 ENHRY, CDR2 SYGVKD. The CDR3 spans 14 residues. The CDR3: CAISESGQTYEQYF. CDR3 coding DNA: TGTGCCATCAGTGAGTCGGGACAGACCTACGAGCAGTACTTC.